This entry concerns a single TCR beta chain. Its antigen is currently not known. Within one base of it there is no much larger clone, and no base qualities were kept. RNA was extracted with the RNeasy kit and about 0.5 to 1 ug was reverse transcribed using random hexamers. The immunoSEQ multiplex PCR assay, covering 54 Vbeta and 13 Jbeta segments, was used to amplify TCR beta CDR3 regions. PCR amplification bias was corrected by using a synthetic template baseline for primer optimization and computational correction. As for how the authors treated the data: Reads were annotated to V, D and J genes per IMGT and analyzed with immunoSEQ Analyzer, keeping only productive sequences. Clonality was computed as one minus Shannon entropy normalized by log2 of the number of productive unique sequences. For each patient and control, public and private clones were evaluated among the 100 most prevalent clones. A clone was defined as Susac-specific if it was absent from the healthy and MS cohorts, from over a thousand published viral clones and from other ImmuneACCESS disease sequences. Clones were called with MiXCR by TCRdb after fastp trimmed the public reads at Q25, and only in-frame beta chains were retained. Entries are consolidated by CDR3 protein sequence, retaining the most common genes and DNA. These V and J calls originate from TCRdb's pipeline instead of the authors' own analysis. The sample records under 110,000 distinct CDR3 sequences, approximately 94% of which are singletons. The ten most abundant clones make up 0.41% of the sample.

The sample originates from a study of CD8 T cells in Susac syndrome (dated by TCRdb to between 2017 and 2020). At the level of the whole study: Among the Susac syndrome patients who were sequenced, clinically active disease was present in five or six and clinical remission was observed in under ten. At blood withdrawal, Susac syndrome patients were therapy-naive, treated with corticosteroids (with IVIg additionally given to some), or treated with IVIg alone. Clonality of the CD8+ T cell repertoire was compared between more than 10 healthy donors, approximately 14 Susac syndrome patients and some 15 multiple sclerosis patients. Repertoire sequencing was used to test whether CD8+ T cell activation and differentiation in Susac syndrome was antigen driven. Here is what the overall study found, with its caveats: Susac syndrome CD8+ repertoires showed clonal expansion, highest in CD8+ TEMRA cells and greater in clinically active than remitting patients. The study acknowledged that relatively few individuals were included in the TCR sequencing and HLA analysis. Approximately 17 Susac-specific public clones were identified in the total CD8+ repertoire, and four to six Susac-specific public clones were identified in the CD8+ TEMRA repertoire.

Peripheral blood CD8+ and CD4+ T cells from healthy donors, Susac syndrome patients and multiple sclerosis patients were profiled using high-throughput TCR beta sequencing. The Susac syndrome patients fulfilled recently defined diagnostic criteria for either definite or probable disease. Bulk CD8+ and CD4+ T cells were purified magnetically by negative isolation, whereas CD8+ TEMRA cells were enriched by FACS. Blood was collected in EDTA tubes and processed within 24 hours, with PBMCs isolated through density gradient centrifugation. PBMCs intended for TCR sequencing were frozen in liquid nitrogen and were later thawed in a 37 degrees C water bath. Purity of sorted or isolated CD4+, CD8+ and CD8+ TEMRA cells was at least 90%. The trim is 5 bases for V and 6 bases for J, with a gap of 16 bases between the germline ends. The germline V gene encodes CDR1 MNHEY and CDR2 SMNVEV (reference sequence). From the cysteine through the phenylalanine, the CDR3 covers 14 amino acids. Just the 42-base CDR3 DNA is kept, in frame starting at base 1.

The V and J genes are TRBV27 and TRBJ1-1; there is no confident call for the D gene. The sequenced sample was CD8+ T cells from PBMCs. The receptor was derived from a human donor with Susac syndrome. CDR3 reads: CASSPPSGWPEAFF. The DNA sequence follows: TGTGCCAGCAGTCCCCCTTCAGGCTGGCCTGAAGCTTTCTTT.